This T cell receptor (beta chain) originates from a study of blood T cell repertoires in COVID-19. Study-wide context: Samples representing acute and convalescent COVID-19 were sourced from the United States, Italy and Spain. Nucleic acid was either cDNA or gDNA, and it came from T cells, B-cell-depleted T cells, or PBMCs.

The CDR3 extends over 15 amino acids. The germline V gene has CDR1 SGDLS and CDR2 YYNGEE. Trimming removed 1 base from V and 3 bases from J; junction bases left unmatched: 3. Original data processing: Nucleated cell number was recorded as an estimate derived from reference gene primer amplification. Measured with immunoSEQ multiplex PCR; TCRdb has only the in-frame clones, and not every one. The DNA gave D and trimming, while V, J and clone size come from that table. The table records about 220,000 clones, around 84% of them present only once. The chain is built from TRBV9 and TRBJ2-3; TRBD2 matches 9 bases. The receptor was isolated from a man in his fifties or sixties who had recovered from COVID-19. The specimen was peripheral blood. The CDR3 is CASSVIAGGTDTQYF. The CDR3 nucleotides read TGTGCCAGCAGCGTAATCGCGGGAGGGACAGATACGCAGTATTTT.